The entry that follows covers one T cell receptor beta chain sequence. This entry belongs to a study of blood T cell repertoires in COVID-19. Generated by immunoSEQ multiplex PCR, the TCRdb table keeps only in-frame clones and is missing some. This table has 250,000 to 350,000 clones, 87% appearing once. Germline CDR1 SEHNR, CDR2 FQNEAQ (reference sequence). V shed 0 bases, J shed 7 bases, and the junction held 9 bases outside the gene matches. The CDR3 spans 17 residues. The rearrangement links TRBV7-9 to TRBJ2-1, with 10 bases fitting TRBD2. The origin of this receptor is a woman between 45 and 60 years old who had recovered from COVID-19. The sequenced material came from peripheral blood. This chain's CDR3 is CASSLALSGRAWNEQFF. The CDR3 nucleotides read TGTGCCAGCAGCTTAGCCCTAAGCGGGAGGGCCTGGAATGAGCAGTTCTTC.